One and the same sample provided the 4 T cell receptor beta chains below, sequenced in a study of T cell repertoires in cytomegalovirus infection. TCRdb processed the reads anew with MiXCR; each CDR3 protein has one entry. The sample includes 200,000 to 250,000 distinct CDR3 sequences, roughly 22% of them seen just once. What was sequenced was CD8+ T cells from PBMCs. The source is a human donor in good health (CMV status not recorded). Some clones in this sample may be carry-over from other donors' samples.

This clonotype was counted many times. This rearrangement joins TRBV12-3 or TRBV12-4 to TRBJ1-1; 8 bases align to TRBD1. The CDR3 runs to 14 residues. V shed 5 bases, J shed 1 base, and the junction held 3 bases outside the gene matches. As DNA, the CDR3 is TGTGCCAGCAGTATCGGGACAGGGAACACTGAAGCTTTCTTT. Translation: CASSIGTGNTEAFF.

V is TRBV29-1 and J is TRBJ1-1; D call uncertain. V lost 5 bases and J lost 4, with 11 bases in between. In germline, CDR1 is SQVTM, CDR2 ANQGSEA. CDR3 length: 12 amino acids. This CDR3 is CSVFEASTEAFF. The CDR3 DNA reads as TGCAGCGTTTTTGAGGCTTCCACTGAAGCTTTCTTT.

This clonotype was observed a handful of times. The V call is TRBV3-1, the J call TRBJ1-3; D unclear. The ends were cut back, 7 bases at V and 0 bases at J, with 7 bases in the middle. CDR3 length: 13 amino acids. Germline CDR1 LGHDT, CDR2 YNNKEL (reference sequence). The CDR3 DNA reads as TGTGCCAGCATCGACTTCTCTGGAAACACCATATATTTT. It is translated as CASIDFSGNTIYF.

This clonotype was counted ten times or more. CDR3: CASSSTPGTQETQYF. The CDR3 region has the DNA TGTGCCAGCAGCTCAACACCGGGGACCCAAGAGACCCAGTACTTC. The chain joins TRBV7-9 to TRBJ2-5; tentatively, D is TRBD1 or TRBD2 (5 bases each). Germline V CDR1 and CDR2: SEHNR, FQNEAQ (reference sequence). Between the trimmed V and J ends, which lost 4 bases and 1 base, there was a span of 13 bases. This CDR3 region has 15 residues.